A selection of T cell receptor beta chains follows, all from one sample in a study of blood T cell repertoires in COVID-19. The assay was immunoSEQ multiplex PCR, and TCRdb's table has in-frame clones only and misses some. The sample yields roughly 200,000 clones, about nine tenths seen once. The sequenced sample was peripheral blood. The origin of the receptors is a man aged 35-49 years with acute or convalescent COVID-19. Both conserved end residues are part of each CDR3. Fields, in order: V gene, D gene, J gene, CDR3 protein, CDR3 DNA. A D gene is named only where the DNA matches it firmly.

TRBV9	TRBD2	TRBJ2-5	CASSVEPAGAQETQYF	TGTGCCAGCAGCGTAGAACCAGCGGGGGCCCAAGAGACCCAGTACTTC
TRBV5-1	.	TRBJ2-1	CASRKLAYKDNEQFF	TGCGCCAGCAGAAAACTAGCATACAAAGACAATGAGCAGTTCTTC
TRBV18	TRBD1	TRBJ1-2	CASSPRPGQGYYTF	TGTGCCAGCTCACCAAGACCGGGACAGGGGTACTACACCTTC
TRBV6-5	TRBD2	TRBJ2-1	CASSRLAGGPSEQFF	TGTGCCAGCAGTCGACTAGCGGGGGGGCCAAGTGAGCAGTTCTTC
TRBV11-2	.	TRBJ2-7	CASNRFSAGSLEQYF	TGTGCCAGCAACAGATTTTCGGCAGGGTCGCTCGAGCAGTACTTC
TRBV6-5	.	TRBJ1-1	CASSYSTQGLTEAFF	TGTGCCAGCAGTTACTCGACACAGGGCCTCACTGAAGCTTTCTTT
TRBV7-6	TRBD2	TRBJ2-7	CASSLELAGALNEQYF	TGTGCCAGCAGCTTAGAACTAGCGGGAGCCCTAAACGAGCAGTACTTC
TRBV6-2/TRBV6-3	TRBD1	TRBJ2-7	CASSYSYTGDRGHYEQYF	TGTGCCAGCAGTTACTCGTACACCGGGGACAGGGGGCACTACGAGCAGTACTTC
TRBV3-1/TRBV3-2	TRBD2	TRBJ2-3	CASSQDPQGGTDTQYF	TGTGCCAGCAGCCAAGATCCGCAGGGAGGGACAGATACGCAGTATTTT
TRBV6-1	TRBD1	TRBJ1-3	CASSEVGGLDRALSGNTIYF	TGTGCCAGCAGTGAAGTCGGGGGATTAGACAGGGCTCTCTCTGGAAACACCATATATTTT
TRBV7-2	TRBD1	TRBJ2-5	CASSLDRGPQETQYF	TGTGCCAGCAGCTTAGACAGGGGGCCTCAAGAGACCCAGTACTTC
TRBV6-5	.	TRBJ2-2	CASSYSGANTGELFF	TGTGCCAGCAGTTACTCAGGGGCTAACACCGGGGAGCTGTTTTTT
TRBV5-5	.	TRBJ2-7	CASSLEGTTWEQYF	TGTGCCAGCAGCTTGGAAGGGACAACCTGGGAGCAGTACTTC